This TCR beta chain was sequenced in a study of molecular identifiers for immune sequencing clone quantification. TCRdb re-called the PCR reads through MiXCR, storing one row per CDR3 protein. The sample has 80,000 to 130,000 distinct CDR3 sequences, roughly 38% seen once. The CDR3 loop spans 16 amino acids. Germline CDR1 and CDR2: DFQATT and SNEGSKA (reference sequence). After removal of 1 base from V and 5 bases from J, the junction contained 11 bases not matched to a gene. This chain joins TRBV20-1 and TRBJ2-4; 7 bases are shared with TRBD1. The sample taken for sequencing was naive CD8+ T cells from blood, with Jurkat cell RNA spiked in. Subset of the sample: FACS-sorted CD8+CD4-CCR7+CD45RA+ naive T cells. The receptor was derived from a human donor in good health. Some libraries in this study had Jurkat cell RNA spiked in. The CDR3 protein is CSARGPVGDSENIQYF. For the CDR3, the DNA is TGCAGTGCTAGAGGCCCCGTAGGGGACAGTGAAAACATTCAGTACTTC.